This paragraph reports one T cell receptor (beta chain). These data originate in a study of blood T cell repertoires in COVID-19. Study as a whole: Material from acute and convalescent COVID-19 was sourced from the United States, Italy and Spain. From T cells, B-cell-depleted T cells, or PBMCs came the material, which was cDNA or gDNA.

In the original workflow: Amplification of reference gene primers was used by the study to estimate nucleated cell counts. This table comes from immunoSEQ multiplex PCR, and its TCRdb copy is limited to in-frame clones, with some not included. Clone size and V and J calls were adopted from that table, with D and trimming inferred from the DNA. The sample has around 180,000 clones; about 82% are singletons. Source material: peripheral blood. The TCR comes from a woman in her twenties or thirties with acute or convalescent COVID-19.

The CDR3 is CASSMIQGKFSEAFF. The CDR3 DNA reads TGTGCCAGTAGTATGATTCAGGGGAAATTCTCCGAAGCTTTCTTT. V is TRBV19 and J is TRBJ1-1; maybe TRBD1 (6 bases). The V gene's germline CDR1 is LNHDA and CDR2 SQIVND (reference sequence). This CDR3 contains 15 residues. V shed 3 bases and J shed 8 bases, with 19 bases lying between them.